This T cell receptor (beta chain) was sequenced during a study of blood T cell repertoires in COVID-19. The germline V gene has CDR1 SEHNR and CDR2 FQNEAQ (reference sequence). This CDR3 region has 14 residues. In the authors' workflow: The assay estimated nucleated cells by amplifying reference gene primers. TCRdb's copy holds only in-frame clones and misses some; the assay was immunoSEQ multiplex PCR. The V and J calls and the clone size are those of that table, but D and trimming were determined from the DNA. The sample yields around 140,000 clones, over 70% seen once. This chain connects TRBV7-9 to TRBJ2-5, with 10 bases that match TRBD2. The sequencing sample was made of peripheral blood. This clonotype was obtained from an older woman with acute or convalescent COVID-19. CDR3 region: CASGLAGGAETQYF. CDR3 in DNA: TGTGCTTCTGGGTTAGCGGGAGGAGCGGAGACCCAGTACTTC.